Each of the 22 T cell receptor beta chains below was sequenced from the same sample in a study of breast tumors, draining lymph nodes, adjacent tissues. TCRdb redid the calling of the multiplex PCR reads with MiXCR, one entry per CDR3 protein. The sample carries approximately 130,000 distinct CDR3 sequences, 20% to 25% recorded once. The lymph nodes were axillary draining lymph nodes from breast cancer patients. The sequenced sample consisted of axillary lymph node tissue. The source is a female donor with breast cancer. Some clones in this sample may be carry-over from other donors' samples.

In its sample, this clonotype was seen many times. The chain combines TRBV10-3 with TRBJ2-5; D gene ambiguous. CDR3 length: 12 residues. Trimming removed 8 bases at V and 2 bases at J, with 9 bases between. The germline CDR1 and CDR2 sequences are ENHRY and SYGVKD. CDR3 nucleotides: TGTGCCATCGGCCTGAGTCAAGAGACCCAGTACTTC. It is translated as CAIGLSQETQYF.

The chain joins TRBV28 to TRBJ2-7, with 11 bases matching TRBD2. The CDR3 extends over 17 amino acids. V shed 2 bases, J shed 4 bases, and the junction held 10 bases outside the gene matches. CDR1 and CDR2 (germline): MDHEN, SYDVKM. The CDR3 coding sequence is TGTGCCAGCAGTTTAGTAGCTAGCGGGAGGTGGGGGTACGAGCAGTACTTC. As protein: CASSLVASGRWGYEQYF. The whole variable domain, remainder taken from reference TRBV28 and TRBJ2-7, is DVKVTQSSRYLVKRTGEKVFLECVQDMDHENMFWYRQDPGLGLRLIYFSYDVKMKEKGDIPEGYSVSREKKERFSLILESASTNQTSMYLCASSLVASGRWGYEQYFGPGTRLTVT.

At least ten counts were recorded for this clonotype. This rearrangement joins TRBV2 to TRBJ2-7, with 14 bases aligning to TRBD2. V lost 9 bases and J lost 6; bases outside the gene matches: 7. Germline-derived CDR1 and CDR2 are SNHLY and FYNNEI. This CDR3 contains 14 residues. The DNA for the CDR3 is TGTGCCAGTACGCCGGGACTAGCGGGAGTCGAGCAGTACTTC. This translates into CASTPGLAGVEQYF.

This clonotype occurred many times. The junction differs from germline at one of its ends, possibly a read error. V is TRBV20-1 and J is TRBJ1-5; 7 bases map to TRBD1. CDR3 size: 18 residues. Germline V gives CDR1 DFQATT, CDR2 SNEGSKA (reference sequence). The CDR3 DNA reads as TGCAGTGCCAGAGATGAGGGGGCCGGGGCGAGGGCGGTTCAGCCCCAGCATTTT. It translates to CSARDEGAGARAVQPQHF.

As regards this clonotype: With a much larger clone just one base away, this may be a read error. The chain recombines TRBV6-5 with TRBJ1-5; D unclear. The CDR3 runs 15 residues. V shed 10 bases and J shed 3 bases, with 19 bases lying between them. Germline values: CDR1 MNHEY, CDR2 SVGAGI. CDR3 loop: CANKPTGRYNQPQHF. DNA of the CDR3: TGTGCCAACAAGCCGACCGGACGTTACAATCAGCCCCAGCATTTT.

This clonotype was counted ten times or more. The chain links TRBV6-6 to TRBJ2-4; 7 bases agree with TRBD2. The germline gives CDR1 MNHNY, CDR2 SVGAGI (reference sequence). This CDR3 region has 16 residues. V shed 2 bases, J shed 3 bases, and the junction held 7 bases outside the gene matches. The CDR3: CASSYGEGYGKNIQYF. The DNA of the CDR3 is TGTGCCAGCAGTTACGGGGAGGGATATGGCAAAAACATTCAGTACTTC.

Concerning this clonotype itself: One base away lies a much larger clone, so this may be a sequencing read error. This rearrangement joins TRBV20-1 to TRBJ1-5; maybe TRBD1 (6 bases). The V end lost 6 bases, the J end lost 5 bases, and 20 bases lay between the germline ends. This CDR3 is 15 amino acids long. Germline CDR1 reads DFQATT; CDR2 reads SNEGSKA (reference sequence). The CDR3 region is CSARRGVRADQPQHF. The CDR3 DNA reads as TGCAGTGCCAGAAGGGGGGTGCGAGCCGATCAGCCCCAGCATTTT.

J is TRBJ1-1 and V is TRBV6-4; D ambiguous. The germline V and J ends were trimmed by 6 bases and 2 bases, with 10 bases remaining between them. The CDR3 runs 13 residues. CDR1 is MRHNA and CDR2 is SNTAGT in the germline V gene. CDR3 sequence (DNA): TGTGCCAGCAGGGAAGAAGTCAACACTGAAGCTTTCTTT. Its translation is CASREEVNTEAFF.

This clonotype was detected ten times or more. V is TRBV9 and J is TRBJ2-5; D unresolved. Trimming removed 0 bases from V and 1 base from J, with 7 bases in between. The CDR3 contains 14 residues. Germline assignment: CDR1 SGDLS and CDR2 YYNGEE. The CDR3 DNA reads as TGTGCCAGCAGCGTAGGAACTTTCCAAGAGACCCAGTACTTC. Translation: CASSVGTFQETQYF.

To note about this clonotype: It may be a read error: a sequence one base away is much more abundant. The CDR3 is CARSHRDRGGHEQYF. The DNA for the CDR3 is TGTGCCAGAAGCCACCGGGACAGGGGAGGCCACGAGCAGTACTTC. This rearrangement joins TRBV19 to TRBJ2-7, with 10 bases identical to TRBD1. Looked up from germline, CDR1 is LNHDA and CDR2 is SQIVND (reference sequence). The CDR3 is made up of 15 amino acids. V lost 9 bases, J lost 5 bases, and 13 bases stayed unmatched.

In its sample, this clonotype was seen many times. The chain recombines TRBV6-6 with TRBJ1-5; a possible D gene is TRBD1 (6 bases). Trimming removed 1 base at V and 5 bases at J, with 12 bases between. The germline V gene encodes CDR1 MNHNY and CDR2 SVGAGI (reference sequence). This CDR3 has 15 residues. This chain's CDR3 is CASSYLAGQYQPQHF. Here the CDR3 DNA reads TGTGCCAGCAGTTACTTGGCAGGACAGTATCAGCCCCAGCATTTT.

The chain uses TRBV5-5 and TRBJ2-3; D is unresolved. This CDR3 spans 14 amino acids. V was shortened by 7 bases and J by 2 bases, with 14 bases between the two germline ends. In germline, CDR1 is SGHKS, CDR2 YYEKEE (reference sequence). The CDR3 loop is CASLRWQTTDTQYF. CDR3 bases: TGTGCCAGCCTGAGGTGGCAGACCACAGATACGCAGTATTTT. The variable domain in full, with the rest retrieved from reference TRBV5-5 and TRBJ2-3, is DAGVTQSPTHLIKTRGQQVTLRCSPISGHKSVSWYQQVLGQGPQFIFQYYEKEERGRGNFPDRFSARQFPNYSSELNVNALLLGDSALYLCASLRWQTTDTQYFGPGTRLTVL.

This clonotype occurred many times. The rearrangement links TRBV19 to TRBJ1-2; TRBD1 matches 7 bases. This CDR3 is built from 14 residues. V trimming: 6 bases; J trimming: 2 bases; junction bases outside the gene matches: 6. Looked up from germline, CDR1 is LNHDA and CDR2 is SQIVND (reference sequence). CDR3 sequence reads: CASSPTGPNYGYTF. Here the CDR3 DNA reads TGTGCCAGTAGCCCGACAGGGCCCAACTATGGCTACACCTTC.

The rearrangement uses TRBV20-1 and TRBJ2-2, with 10 bases identical to TRBD2. V lost 5 bases and J lost 8; bases outside the gene matches: 11. The CDR3 contains 15 residues. In germline, CDR1 is DFQATT, CDR2 SNEGSKA (reference sequence). Written as DNA, the CDR3 is TGCAGTGCTCCGGGCGAAGCGGGAGGGCCGGGGGAGCTGTTTTTT. It codes for CSAPGEAGGPGELFF.

This clonotype was seen at least ten times. This chain uses TRBV9 with TRBJ1-3; 7 positions agree with TRBD1. The CDR3 extends over 15 amino acids. Per the germline V gene, CDR1 is SGDLS and CDR2 is YYNGEE. The ends lost 0 bases at V and 2 bases at J; junction bases unmatched: 2. CDR3: CASSVGRGPGNTIYF. The CDR3 DNA reads as TGTGCCAGCAGCGTAGGTAGGGGGCCTGGAAACACCATATATTTT.

This clonotype was seen repeatedly, ten times or more. The V gene is TRBV9, the J gene TRBJ2-1, with 11 bases fitting TRBD1. This CDR3 contains 17 residues. Germline-derived CDR1 and CDR2 are SGDLS and YYNGEE. With V trimmed by 0 bases and J by 6 bases, 8 bases remained unmatched. CDR3 nucleotide sequence: TGTGCCAGCAGCGTAGGAGGCCAGGGACAGGGGGGCAATGAGCAGTTCTTC. It yields the protein CASSVGGQGQGGNEQFF.

The chain combines TRBV15 with TRBJ1-2; D possibly corresponds to TRBD1 (5 bases). This CDR3 region has 16 residues. CDR1 is LNHNV, CDR2 YYDKDF, per germline (reference sequence). The V and J ends lost 5 bases and 1 base respectively, with 17 bases between them. The CDR3 DNA follows: TGTGCCACCAGCGGCTCCGGGACGGAAGTTAACTATGGCTACACCTTC. Translation gives CATSGSGTEVNYGYTF.

This clonotype was counted once. A much larger clone lies one base from this, so it may be a read error. The missing conserved phenylalanine or tryptophan at the end of this CDR3 makes a read error likely. This chain connects TRBV20-1 to TRBJ2-1; maybe TRBD2 (6 bases). Trimming shortened V by 5 bases and J by 9 bases, and 23 bases separated the two germline ends. Germline V gives CDR1 DFQATT, CDR2 SNEGSKA (reference sequence). This CDR3 contains 15 residues. The CDR3 sequence is CSAPEGAGISGEQFL. The CDR3 bases are TGCAGTGCTCCGGAAGGGGCGGGAATTAGCGGTGAGCAGTTCCTC.

The chain has TRBV6-6 and TRBJ1-5, with D perhaps matching TRBD1 (5 bases). The CDR3 loop spans 17 amino acids. V was shortened by 11 bases and J by 5 bases, with 28 bases between the two germline ends. Per the germline V gene, CDR1 is MNHNY and CDR2 is SVGAGI (reference sequence). This chain's CDR3 is CAGSRRQGKMVHQPQHF. CDR3 nucleotides: TGTGCCGGCTCAAGGCGGCAGGGAAAGATGGTCCATCAGCCCCAGCATTTT.

This clonotype was observed at least ten times. DNA of the CDR3: TGTGCCAGCAGCTTGGAGGGGGGGCAAGAGACCCAGTACTTC. Residues: CASSLEGGQETQYF. The chain carries TRBV5-8 and TRBJ2-5; D may be TRBD2 (7 bases). Looked up from germline, CDR1 is SGHTS and CDR2 is YDEGEE. Trimming shortened V by 0 bases and J by 2 bases, and 8 bases separated the two germline ends. The CDR3 is 14 residues long.

This clonotype was detected ten times or more. The chain has TRBV7-3 and TRBJ2-1; 8 bases are shared with TRBD2. Germline V gene data show CDR1 as SGHTA and CDR2 as FQGTGA. V gave up 5 bases and J gave up 8 bases; unmatched junction bases: 11. The CDR3 totals 15 residues. The CDR3 loop is CASSPLAGPGHEQFF. The CDR3 region has the DNA TGTGCCAGCAGCCCTTTAGCGGGACCAGGTCATGAGCAGTTCTTC. Variable domain in full (rest from reference TRBV7-3 and TRBJ2-1): GAGVSQTPSNKVTEKGKYVELRCDPISGHTALYWYRQSLGQGPEFLIYFQGTGAADDSGLPNDRFFAVRPEGSVSTLKIQRTERGDSAVYLCASSPLAGPGHEQFFGPGTRLTVL.

Notes on this clonotype: A read error may be the cause here, since a much bigger clone is one base away. CDR3 sequence (DNA): TGTGCCAGCAGCTCGAGGCGGGGCCGTATGGATGAGCAGTTCTTC. Translating it yields CASSSRRGRMDEQFF. The chain combines TRBV5-4 with TRBJ2-1, with TRBD2 as a possible D gene (6 bases). V was trimmed by 3 bases and J by 8 bases, leaving 18 bases between them. There are 15 residues in the CDR3. CDR1 is SGHNT, CDR2 YYREEE, per germline (reference sequence). The whole variable domain, remainder taken from reference TRBV5-4 and TRBJ2-1, is ETGVTQSPTHLIKTRGQQVTLRCSSQSGHNTVSWYQQALGQGPQFIFQYYREEENGRGNFPPRFSGLQFPNYSSELNVNALELDDSALYLCASSSRRGRMDEQFFGPGTRLTVL.